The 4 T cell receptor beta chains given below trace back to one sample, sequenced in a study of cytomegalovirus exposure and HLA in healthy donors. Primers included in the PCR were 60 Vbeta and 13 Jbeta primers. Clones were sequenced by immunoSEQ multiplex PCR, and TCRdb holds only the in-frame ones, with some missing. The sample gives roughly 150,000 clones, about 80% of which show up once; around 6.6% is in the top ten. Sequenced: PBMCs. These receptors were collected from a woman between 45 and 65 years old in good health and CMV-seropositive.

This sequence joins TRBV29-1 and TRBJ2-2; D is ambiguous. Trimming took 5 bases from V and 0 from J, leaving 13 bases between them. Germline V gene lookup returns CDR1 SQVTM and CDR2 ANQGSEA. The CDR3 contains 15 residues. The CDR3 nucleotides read TGCAGCGTTCAGGTCCCCATGGCGAACACCGGGGAGCTGTTTTTT. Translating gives CSVQVPMANTGELFF.

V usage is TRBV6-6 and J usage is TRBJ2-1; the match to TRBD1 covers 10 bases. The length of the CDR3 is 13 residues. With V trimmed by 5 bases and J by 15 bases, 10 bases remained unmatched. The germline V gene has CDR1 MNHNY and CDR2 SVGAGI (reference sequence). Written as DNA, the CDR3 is TGTGCCAGCAGTGATCCCCTGACAGGGGGCCCGTTCTTC. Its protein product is CASSDPLTGGPFF.

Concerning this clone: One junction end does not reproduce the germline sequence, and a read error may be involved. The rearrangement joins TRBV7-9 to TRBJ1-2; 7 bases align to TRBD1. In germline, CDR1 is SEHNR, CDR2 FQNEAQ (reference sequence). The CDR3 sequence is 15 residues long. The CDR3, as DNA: TGTTCCAGCAGCTTAGAACAGGGGACCTTCTATGGCTACACCTTC. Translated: CSSSLEQGTFYGYTF.

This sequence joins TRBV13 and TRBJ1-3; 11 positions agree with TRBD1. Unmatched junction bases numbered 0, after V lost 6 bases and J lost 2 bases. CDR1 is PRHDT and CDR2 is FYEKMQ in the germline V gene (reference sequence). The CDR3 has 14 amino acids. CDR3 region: CASRDRGPGNTIYF. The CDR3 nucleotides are TGTGCCAGCAGGGACAGGGGGCCTGGAAACACCATATATTTT.